These 2 T cell receptor beta chains share one sample of origin, sequenced in a study of shared T cell receptors in the human thymus. Generated by immunoSEQ multiplex PCR, the TCRdb table keeps only in-frame clones and is missing some. The sample lists 500,000 to 850,000 clones, over 75% occurring once. These records were also assigned to another study, of human thymus T cells.

Sequencing was performed on thymocytes. These receptors came from a boy less than two years old with a congenital heart defect.

This clone has a handful of counts. This chain uses TRBV18 with TRBJ2-6; D possibly corresponds to TRBD1 (5 bases). V shed 3 bases and J shed 0 bases, with 18 bases lying between them. Per germline, CDR1 KGHSH and CDR2 LQKENI. This CDR3 spans 19 amino acids. The CDR3 here is CASSPPQGRASSGANVLTF. CDR3 bases: TGTGCCAGCTCACCCCCCCAGGGCAGGGCTTCCTCTGGGGCCAACGTCCTGACTTTC.

The chain is built from TRBV5-8 and TRBJ2-1; 10 bases fit TRBD1. The V gene end was trimmed by 7 bases and the J gene end by 6 bases; junction bases not matched to a gene: 10. The V gene's germline CDR1 is SGHTS and CDR2 YDEGEE. This CDR3 is 15 amino acids long. For the CDR3, the DNA is TGTGCCAGCCTCGACCGGGACAGGGGTACCAATGAGCAGTTCTTC. It specifies CASLDRDRGTNEQFF.